The next 22 T cell receptor beta chains were all read from a single sample in a study of cytomegalovirus exposure and HLA in healthy donors. The study ran its PCR with 60 Vbeta and 13 Jbeta primers. The repertoire was sequenced with immunoSEQ multiplex PCR; TCRdb's copy has only in-frame clones and lacks some. There are about 260,000 clones in the sample; roughly 70% occur only once, and approximately 2.1% lies in the top ten. Sample: PBMCs. Every receptor here comes from a female donor in good health and CMV-seronegative.

The genes are TRBV18 and TRBJ2-5; D may be TRBD2 (6 bases). Germline V gene data show CDR1 as KGHSH and CDR2 as LQKENI. The CDR3 totals 14 residues. V gave up 2 bases and J gave up 5 bases, with 12 bases separating them. The CDR3 DNA is TGTGCCAGCTCACCAAGGACGAGCGGGGAGACCCAGTACTTC. This gives the protein CASSPRTSGETQYF.

The chain employs TRBV5-1 and TRBJ1-1; no definite D call. This CDR3 region has 17 residues. CDR1 and CDR2 (germline): SGHRS, YFSETQ. Trimming removed 3 bases at V and 2 bases at J, with 20 bases between. The CDR3 DNA is TGCGCCAGCAGCTCCGATTACAAGGGAGCAGGCAACACTGAAGCTTTCTTT. It is translated as CASSSDYKGAGNTEAFF.

A note on this clone: A read error may account for a junction end that differs from germline. The gene calls are TRBV5-1 and TRBJ2-3; 13 bases fit TRBD2. The CDR3 spans 17 residues. CDR1 is SGHRS and CDR2 is YFSETQ in the germline V gene. The CDR3 sequence: CASTSGLAGFSTDTQYF. The DNA for the CDR3 is TGCGCCAGCACCTCGGGACTAGCGGGATTTAGCACAGATACACAGTATTTT.

A note on this clone: At one end the junction does not follow the germline gene, possibly because of a read error. The chain couples TRBV7-9 to TRBJ1-4, with 10 nucleotides matching TRBD1. The CDR3 has 17 amino acids. Germline V gene sequence: CDR1 SEHNR, CDR2 FQNEAQ (reference sequence). This CDR3 reads CSSSFRTGGPGSEKLFF. The CDR3, as DNA: TGTTCCAGCAGCTTCAGGACAGGGGGGCCTGGGAGTGAAAAACTGTTTTTT.

This rearrangement joins TRBV11-3 to TRBJ2-1; 9 bases map to TRBD1. There are 16 residues in the CDR3. J lost 9 bases, V lost 1 base, and 10 bases had no gene match. Germline CDR1 is SGHNT and CDR2 is YENEEA. Here the CDR3 reads CASSLVQGAVSGEQFF. The CDR3 DNA follows: TGTGCCAGCAGCTTAGTACAGGGGGCGGTCTCCGGTGAGCAGTTCTTC.

The chain couples TRBV19 to TRBJ1-5; tentatively, D is TRBD1 (6 bases). Germline CDR1 reads LNHDA; CDR2 reads SQIVND (reference sequence). Trimming cost V 6 bases and J 5 bases, with 11 bases left between them. This CDR3 comprises 13 residues. The CDR3 loop is CASSTGLDQPQHF. The CDR3 DNA follows: TGTGCCAGTAGCACAGGGTTGGATCAGCCCCAGCATTTT. Drawing the rest from reference TRBV19 and TRBJ1-5, the complete variable domain is DGGITQSPKYLFRKEGQNVTLSCEQNLNHDAMYWYRQDPGQGLRLIYYSQIVNDFQKGDIAEGYSVSREKKESFPLTVTSAQKNPTAFYLCASSTGLDQPQHFGDGTRLSIL.

The CDR3 protein is CASSLVSGDEQYF. DNA of the CDR3: TGTGCCAGCAGCTTGGTGTCAGGGGACGAGCAGTACTTC. The genes are TRBV5-4 and TRBJ2-7, with D possibly being TRBD1 (6 bases). The CDR3 extends over 13 amino acids. Trimming pared 0 bases from V and 5 bases from J, leaving 9 bases between. Germline CDR1 is SGHNT and CDR2 is YYREEE (reference sequence).

This clone has a handful of counts. The V and J genes are TRBV7-9 and TRBJ1-1; 8 bases agree with TRBD1. Germline V gives CDR1 SEHNR, CDR2 FQNEAQ (reference sequence). This CDR3 is built from 13 residues. V trimming: 5 bases; J trimming: 12 bases; junction bases outside the gene matches: 11. The CDR3 here is CASSVLQGGRTFF. As DNA, the CDR3 is TGTGCCAGCAGCGTACTACAGGGGGGTAGAACTTTCTTT.

This sequence joins TRBV6-5 and TRBJ1-1; 7 bases map to TRBD1. V gave up 6 bases and J gave up 0 bases; unmatched junction bases: 4. The CDR3 is 14 residues long. CDR1 and CDR2 from the germline V gene are MNHEY and SVGAGI. The CDR3, as DNA: TGTGCCAGCAGCCAGAGGGGGCTGAACACTGAAGCTTTCTTT. Protein: CASSQRGLNTEAFF.

V usage is TRBV7-9 and J usage is TRBJ2-1; 9 positions agree with TRBD1. The junction had 5 bases not matched to a gene; V was cut back by 3 bases and J by 2 bases. Germline CDR1 SEHNR, CDR2 FQNEAQ (reference sequence). The CDR3 is 16 amino acids. Here the CDR3 reads CASSFLQGAPYNEQFF. CDR3 nucleotides: TGTGCCAGCAGCTTTTTACAGGGGGCACCCTACAATGAGCAGTTCTTC.

The table lists this clone with a few counts. The chain has TRBV9 and TRBJ1-2, with D possibly TRBD1 on 5 matching bases. V gave up 3 bases and J gave up 12 bases, with 24 bases separating them. Germline CDR1 SGDLS, CDR2 YYNGEE. This CDR3 contains 15 residues. CDR3 region: CASSASGTPWGGNTF. The CDR3 nucleotides are TGTGCCAGCAGCGCCTCGGGGACGCCGTGGGGCGGGAACACCTTC.

The rearrangement uses TRBV9 and TRBJ2-5; TRBD2 might be the D (6 bases). The CDR3 is made up of 15 amino acids. V was shortened by 4 bases and J by 2 bases, with 15 bases between the two germline ends. The germline gives CDR1 SGDLS, CDR2 YYNGEE. In DNA, the CDR3 is TGTGCCAGCAGCTCCGCGGGGACTCAGCAAGAGACCCAGTACTTC. This translates into CASSSAGTQQETQYF.

This clone was seen more than once but under ten times. The chain links TRBV7-8 to TRBJ2-1, with 11 bases fitting TRBD2. Germline CDR1 SGHVS, CDR2 FQNEAQ. The CDR3 contains 17 residues. V was pared by 4 bases and J by 10 bases, with 15 bases of the junction left unmatched. The CDR3 sequence is CASSSSRLAGFRGEQFF. CDR3 DNA sequence: TGTGCCAGCAGCTCATCCAGACTAGCGGGATTTCGGGGGGAGCAGTTCTTC.

Turning to this clone: Relative to the germline gene, one junction end is altered; a read error may explain this. The same CDR3 is also encoded by other DNA sequences in this sample. The gene calls are TRBV5-1 and TRBJ1-1; TRBD1 agrees at 7 bases. The CDR3 has 15 amino acids. Germline V CDR1 and CDR2: SGHRS, YFSETQ. The CDR3 spells CASSLRTGANTEAFF. The CDR3, as DNA: TGCGCCAGTAGCTTGAGGACAGGCGCGAACACTGAAGCTTTCTTT.

V usage is TRBV29-1 and J usage is TRBJ1-5; TRBD1 is a possible D gene (5 bases). Trimming removed 3 bases from V and 6 bases from J, with 12 bases in between. The CDR3 has 13 amino acids. Germline V lookup: CDR1 SQVTM, CDR2 ANQGSEA. The chain's CDR3 is CSVEGRVGQPQHF. Here the CDR3 DNA reads TGCAGCGTTGAGGGCAGGGTGGGTCAGCCCCAGCATTTT. The variable domain in full, with the rest retrieved from reference TRBV29-1 and TRBJ1-5, is SAVISQKPSRDICQRGTSLTIQCQVDSQVTMMFWYRQQPGQSLTLIATANQGSEATYESGFVIDKFPISRPNLTFSTLTVSNMSPEDSSIYLCSVEGRVGQPQHFGDGTRLSIL.

The chain employs TRBV6-1 and TRBJ2-3; 9 nucleotides align to TRBD2. This CDR3 region has 15 residues. Germline V CDR1 and CDR2: MNHNS, SASEGT. V was clipped by 9 bases and J by 1 base; unmatched bases: 8. The CDR3 loop is CASTEREVGTDTQYF. In DNA, the CDR3 is TGTGCCAGTACGGAGCGGGAGGTAGGCACAGATACGCAGTATTTT.

The CDR3, as DNA: TGTGCCAGCAGTTTGGACAGCCTTATACCGACTGAAGCTTTCTTT. It encodes CASSLDSLIPTEAFF. The chain links TRBV27 to TRBJ1-1; tentative D call: TRBD1 (6 bases). CDR1 and CDR2 (germline): MNHEY, SMNVEV (reference sequence). The CDR3 loop spans 15 amino acids. Trimming took 3 bases from V and 5 from J, leaving 16 bases between them.

The chain links TRBV30 to TRBJ1-6, with 9 bases aligning to TRBD1. CDR3 length: 14 amino acids. V lost 2 bases to trimming and J lost 11 bases; unmatched junction nucleotides: 7. The V gene's germline CDR1 is GTSNPN and CDR2 SVGIG (reference sequence). The CDR3 nucleotides are TGTGCCTGGAGTATAGGGACAGGGACTCCACCCCTCCACTTT. As protein: CAWSIGTGTPPLHF.

This clone was detected a few times. The chain uses TRBV7-9 and TRBJ1-1; 9 bases fit TRBD1. The CDR3 totals 13 residues. The V and J ends lost 6 bases and 4 bases, in that order; junction bases with no gene match: 3. The germline CDR1 and CDR2 sequences are SEHNR and FQNEAQ (reference sequence). The CDR3 sequence: CASRPTGGTEAFF. For the CDR3, the DNA is TGTGCCAGCAGGCCGACAGGGGGCACTGAAGCTTTCTTT.

This chain's CDR3 is CASSLEAGGMMTDTQYF. In nucleotides, the CDR3 is TGTGCCAGCAGTTTAGAAGCGGGAGGAATGATGACAGATACGCAGTATTTT. The V and J genes are TRBV27 and TRBJ2-3; 9 bases are a match to TRBD2. Germline loops: CDR1 MNHEY, CDR2 SMNVEV (reference sequence). Trimming cost V 2 bases and J 3 bases; bases outside gene matches: 9. CDR3 length equals 17 residues.

This clone was detected only a few times. The V gene is TRBV7-8, the J gene TRBJ1-5; D may be TRBD1 (5 bases). This CDR3 contains 12 residues. The germline gives CDR1 SGHVS, CDR2 FQNEAQ. The V end was cut by 4 bases, the J end by 9 bases, with 10 bases between. CDR3 loop: CASSSLGGPQHF. CDR3 nucleotides: TGTGCCAGCAGCTCACTCGGGGGGCCCCAGCATTTT.

This clone has only a few counts. The chain is built from TRBV28 and TRBJ1-1; D is undetermined. This CDR3 contains 16 residues. V was shortened by 5 bases and J by 7 bases, with 23 bases between the two germline ends. Germline-derived CDR1 and CDR2 are MDHEN and SYDVKM. As DNA, the CDR3 is TGTGCCAGCAGTCCTAAATGGAGCTATGTTGGCAATGAAGCTTTCTTT. Translating it yields CASSPKWSYVGNEAFF.